This T cell receptor beta chain stems from a study of cytomegalovirus exposure and HLA in healthy donors. Notes on the study in general: Later analysis placed DRB1 highest and HLA-C lowest in TCR association rates, which differed by HLA locus. A later analysis found most CMV-associated TCR beta chains apparently HLA-restricted. CMV serostatus stood as the only immune exposure information on hand.

CDR1 is SGHRS, CDR2 YFSETQ, per germline. V was shortened by 7 bases and J by 5 bases, with 12 bases between the two germline ends. The CDR3 loop spans 13 amino acids. It was with 60 Vbeta and 13 Jbeta primers that the PCR ran. Sequencing was performed with immunoSEQ multiplex PCR; in TCRdb, only in-frame clones are kept and a portion is missing. The sample has under 200,000 clones, over 70% seen once. On this clone: Its antigen is as yet unknown.

Sequencing was done on a sample of PBMCs. This TCR was sampled from a woman aged 25 to 39 in good health and CMV-seronegative. The chain combines TRBV5-1 with TRBJ2-2; TRBD2 might be the D (5 bases). CDR3 sequence reads: CASGIGETGELFF. DNA for the CDR3: TGCGCCAGCGGCATCGGGGAGACCGGGGAGCTGTTTTTT.